The 15 T cell receptor beta chains given below trace back to one sample, sequenced in a study of immune heterogeneity within non-small cell lung tumors. Multiplex PCR relied on 32 V and 13 J primers to amplify TCR beta CDR3. TCRdb processed the multiplex PCR reads anew with MiXCR; each CDR3 protein has one entry. Of roughly 2,700 distinct CDR3 sequences listed, around two fifths are singletons. With approximately 600 ng used per sample, the template was genomic DNA from bulk tumor. Several biopsies per primary tumor, spaced far apart, were taken during surgery. The cohort was untreated, with newly diagnosed non-small cell lung cancer undergoing curative surgery. Specimen: lung tumor tissue. The receptors originated from a woman aged 45 to 65 with non-small cell lung cancer.

This clonotype counts as medium-sized. This chain joins TRBV28 and TRBJ1-1; tentatively, D is TRBD1 (6 bases). CDR3 length: 20 residues. The germline V gene encodes CDR1 MDHEN and CDR2 SYDVKM. Between the trimmed V and J ends, which lost 2 bases and 2 bases, there was a span of 27 bases. The CDR3 DNA is TGTGCCAGCAGTTTAATAATTGGCCGGTATCGGGCAGGGGAAAACACTGAAGCTTTCTTT. Amino acids: CASSLIIGRYRAGENTEAFF.

By share, this clonotype ranks as medium-sized. The V gene is TRBV5-1, the J gene TRBJ2-1, with D perhaps TRBD2 (6 bases). Trimming shortened V by 0 bases and J by 1 base, and 11 bases separated the two germline ends. The CDR3 sequence is 16 residues long. CDR1 is SGHRS and CDR2 is YFSETQ in the germline V gene. CDR3 sequence reads: CASSLVGGLSYNEQFF. In DNA form, the CDR3 reads TGCGCCAGCAGCTTGGTGGGGGGACTTTCCTACAATGAGCAGTTCTTC.

The V gene is TRBV6-1, the J gene TRBJ1-2; D may be TRBD1 (5 bases). The CDR3 is 14 residues long. V was shortened by 3 bases and J by 8 bases, with 16 bases between the two germline ends. The germline V gene has CDR1 MNHNS and CDR2 SASEGT. The CDR3 is CASSEGGFNGGYTF. CDR3 nucleotide sequence: TGTGCCAGCAGTGAGGGGGGGTTCAACGGGGGCTACACCTTC.

Relative to its sample, this clonotype is medium-sized. This chain connects TRBV5-1 to TRBJ2-2, with TRBD2 matching 8 bases. The CDR3 sequence is 15 residues long. Unmatched junction bases numbered 1, after V lost 1 base and J lost 2 bases. Germline-derived CDR1 and CDR2 are SGHRS and YFSETQ. The CDR3 sequence: CASSLTSGNTGELFF. DNA of the CDR3: TGCGCCAGCAGCTTGACTAGCGGAAACACCGGGGAGCTGTTTTTT.

This chain links TRBV20-1 with TRBJ2-5; TRBD2 matches 9 bases. This CDR3 spans 17 amino acids. Germline V gene data show CDR1 as DFQATT and CDR2 as SNEGSKA (reference sequence). The J segment lost 5 bases and the V segment lost 3 bases, leaving 16 bases of the junction unmatched. The CDR3 region is CSASNNIAGGYRETQYF. The CDR3 DNA reads TGCAGTGCTAGTAACAATATTGCGGGAGGGTATCGGGAGACCCAGTACTTC.

The rearrangement joins TRBV6-1 to TRBJ1-5, with D possibly matching TRBD1 (5 bases). Per germline, CDR1 MNHNS and CDR2 SASEGT. V dropped 3 bases and J dropped 3 bases, with 9 bases sitting between them. The CDR3 spans 14 residues. CDR3: CASSDYGHNQPQHF. The CDR3 DNA reads as TGTGCCAGCAGTGACTACGGACACAATCAGCCCCAGCATTTT.

V usage is TRBV6-2 or TRBV6-3 and J usage is TRBJ2-5; weak D call: TRBD2 (5 bases). The CDR3 has 14 residues. V lost 4 bases and J 2 bases, leaving 11 bases between the germline ends. The germline V gene encodes CDR1 MNHEY and CDR2 SVGEGT. CDR3 DNA sequence: TGTGCCAGCAGTTTCGCCTCGGGGCAAGAGACCCAGTACTTC. It encodes CASSFASGQETQYF.

The chain couples TRBV20-1 to TRBJ2-7, with D perhaps TRBD1 (6 bases). CDR1 and CDR2 from the germline V gene are DFQATT and SNEGSKA (reference sequence). This CDR3 contains 15 residues. Trimming stripped 0 bases from V and 3 bases from J, with 15 bases between. The CDR3 DNA is TGCAGTGCTAGAGATCAGGGGAAAGTGATCTACGAGCAGTACTTC. It encodes CSARDQGKVIYEQYF.

This CDR3 reads CASRAQTLGTGGNSPLHF. Written as DNA, the CDR3 is TGTGCCAGCAGAGCGCAAACCCTCGGGACAGGGGGTAATTCACCCCTCCACTTT. V and J are TRBV6-1 and TRBJ1-6, with TRBD1 identical over 11 bases. Germline V lookup: CDR1 MNHNS, CDR2 SASEGT. Trimming removed 6 bases from V and 6 bases from J; junction bases left unmatched: 13. This CDR3 spans 18 amino acids.

The chain links TRBV5-1 to TRBJ2-7; TRBD1 might be the D (5 bases). CDR1 is SGHRS, CDR2 YFSETQ, per germline. The V and J ends lost 5 bases and 5 bases respectively, with 14 bases between them. The CDR3 length is 13 residues. CDR3 amino acids: CASSKAGSHEQYF. In DNA form, the CDR3 reads TGCGCCAGCAGTAAAGCAGGGTCCCACGAGCAGTACTTC.

With regard to this clonotype: Being one base from a much bigger clone, this may be a read error. CDR3 protein: CASIHGQGFLETQYF. CDR3 DNA sequence: TGCGCCAGCATCCATGGACAGGGGTTTCTGGAGACCCAGTACTTC. The chain employs TRBV4-1 and TRBJ2-5; TRBD1 aligns across 9 bases. V was pared by 7 bases and J by 5 bases, with 11 bases of the junction left unmatched. The CDR3 is 15 residues long. CDR1 is MGHRA, CDR2 YSYEKL, per germline.

This clonotype counts as medium-sized. The chain combines TRBV7-2 with TRBJ1-5, with D unclear. The CDR3 runs to 12 residues. Between the trimmed V and J ends, which lost 5 bases and 5 bases, there was a span of 7 bases. The germline gives CDR1 SGHTA, CDR2 FQGNSA. As DNA, the CDR3 is TGTGCCAGCAGCCAAGACTATCAGCCCCAGCATTTT. Protein: CASSQDYQPQHF.

This clonotype counts as medium-sized (0.01 to 0.1%). The chain is built from TRBV20-1 and TRBJ1-5; D gene ambiguous. Germline assignment: CDR1 DFQATT and CDR2 SNEGSKA (reference sequence). Between the trimmed V and J ends, which lost 0 bases and 0 bases, there was a span of 9 bases. This CDR3 contains 15 residues. CDR3 amino acids: CSARDQRDSNQPQHF. The CDR3 DNA is TGCAGTGCTAGAGATCAAAGAGATAGCAATCAGCCCCAGCATTTT.

The chain joins TRBV10-3 to TRBJ1-5, with D possibly matching TRBD1 (5 bases). This CDR3 region has 13 residues. The V gene's germline CDR1 is ENHRY and CDR2 SYGVKD. CDR3 protein: CAMTGGGNQPQHF. The CDR3 bases are TGTGCAATGACGGGGGGGGGCAATCAGCCCCAGCATTTT.

This clonotype rates as large. The chain uses TRBV2 and TRBJ1-4, with TRBD1 as a possible D gene (5 bases). Trimming took 6 bases from V and 3 from J, leaving 17 bases between them. Germline V gene data show CDR1 as SNHLY and CDR2 as FYNNEI. The CDR3 runs to 16 residues. CDR3 in DNA: TGTGCCAGCAGCCTTTGGGGCGGAAGAGCTAATGAAAAACTGTTTTTT. Translation gives CASSLWGGRANEKLFF.